This entry concerns a single TCR beta chain. This sample was included in a study of T cell responses to AZD1222 COVID-19 vaccine. The protocol was immunoSEQ multiplex PCR, while the TCRdb copy is restricted to in-frame clones and leaves out a portion. The table lists around 120,000 clones, about 93% of them singletons. Whether given at about 4 or about 12 weeks, second doses were pooled. The CDR3 length is 14 residues. Trimming removed 3 bases at V and 1 base at J, with 7 bases between. Germline V CDR1 and CDR2: SGHRS, YFSETQ. This chain links TRBV5-1 with TRBJ2-2; unclear D gene. This clonotype was sampled from an adult who received the AZD1222 COVID-19 vaccine. The sample was peripheral blood, taken 28 days after the second AZD1222 dose. This CDR3 reads CASSSSGNTGELFF. CDR3 in DNA: TGCGCCAGCAGCTCCTCAGGGAACACCGGGGAGCTGTTTTTT.